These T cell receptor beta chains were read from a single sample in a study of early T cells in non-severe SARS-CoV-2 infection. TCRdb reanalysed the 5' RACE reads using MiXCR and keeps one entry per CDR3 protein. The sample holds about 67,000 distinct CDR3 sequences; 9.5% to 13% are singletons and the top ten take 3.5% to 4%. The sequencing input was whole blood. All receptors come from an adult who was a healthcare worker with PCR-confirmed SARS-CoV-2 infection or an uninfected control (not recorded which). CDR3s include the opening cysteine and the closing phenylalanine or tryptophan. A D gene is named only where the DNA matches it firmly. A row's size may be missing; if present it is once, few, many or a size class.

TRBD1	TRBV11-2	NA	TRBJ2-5	TGTGTCAGCAAGGGACAGAGTATACAAGAGACCCAGTACTTC	CVSKGQSIQETQYF
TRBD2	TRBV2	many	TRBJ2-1	TGTGCCAGCAGGAGGGGGCTAGCGGGAGGTTACAATGAGCAGTTCTTC	CASRRGLAGGYNEQFF
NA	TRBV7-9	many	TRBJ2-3	TGTGCCAGCAGCCGCCGGGGGACAACAGATACGCAGTATTTT	CASSRRGTTDTQYF
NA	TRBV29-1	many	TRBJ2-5	TGCAGCGTCAGACAGTACCAAGAGACCCAGTACTTC	CSVRQYQETQYF
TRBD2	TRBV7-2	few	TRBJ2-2	TGTGCCAGCAGCCTCTCCGGGACTAGTCCCGGGGAGCTGTTTTTT	CASSLSGTSPGELFF
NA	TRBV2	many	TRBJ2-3	TGTGCCAGCAGTCAAGGTCCTCCTGATACGCAGTATTTT	CASSQGPPDTQYF
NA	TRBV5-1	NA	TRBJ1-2	TGCGCCAGCAGCTTGAGGACAGAGGTTAACTATGGCTACACCTTC	CASSLRTEVNYGYTF
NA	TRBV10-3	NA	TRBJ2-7	TGTGCCATCAGTGACCGGGTCGGAACCTACGAGCAGTACTTC	CAISDRVGTYEQYF
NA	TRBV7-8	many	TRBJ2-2	TGTGCCAGCCGCGTCGGGACATCTGACACCGGGGAGCTGTTTTTT	CASRVGTSDTGELFF
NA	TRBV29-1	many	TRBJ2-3	TGCAGCGTTGAACCATTTAGTGATGATACGCAGTATTTT	CSVEPFSDDTQYF
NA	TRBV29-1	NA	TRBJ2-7	TGCAGCGTTGAAGGTTTGGCCTACGAGCAGTACTTC	CSVEGLAYEQYF
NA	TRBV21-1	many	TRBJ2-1	TGTGCCAGCACCCACTGGACTAGCGGGAGCAATGAGCAGTTCTTC	CASTHWTSGSNEQFF
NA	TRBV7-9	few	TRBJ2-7	TGTGCCAGCAGCCGCTTGGGGATACGCTCCTACGAGCAGTACTTC	CASSRLGIRSYEQYF
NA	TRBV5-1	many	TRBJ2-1	TGCACCAGCGCTGGGAGGGGGCCCTACAATGAGCAGTTCTTC	CTSAGRGPYNEQFF
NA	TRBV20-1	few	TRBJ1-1	TGCAGTGCTAGAGATCGCGGCAGGAACACTGAAGCTTTCTTT	CSARDRGRNTEAFF
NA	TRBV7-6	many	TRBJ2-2	TGTGCCAGCAGCTTCAACACAGGGGGGGTCACCGGGGAGCTGTTTTTT	CASSFNTGGVTGELFF
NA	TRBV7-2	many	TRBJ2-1	TGTGCCAGCAGCTTAGAAGGGGTCAGCTCCTACAATGAGCAGTTCTTC	CASSLEGVSSYNEQFF
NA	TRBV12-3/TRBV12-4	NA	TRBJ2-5	TGTGCCAGCAGCTTGAGACGTAAAGAGACCCAGTACTTC	CASSLRRKETQYF
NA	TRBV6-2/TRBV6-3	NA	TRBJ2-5	TGTGCCAGCAGAAGCACGGACCGGGCCGAGACCCAGTACTTC	CASRSTDRAETQYF
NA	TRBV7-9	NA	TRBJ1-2	TGTGCCAGCAGCCTGGAGGCAGGGGTTCATGGCTACACCTTC	CASSLEAGVHGYTF
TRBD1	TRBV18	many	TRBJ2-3	TGTGCCAGCTCACCGACAGGGGGGTCCACAGATACGCAGTATTTT	CASSPTGGSTDTQYF
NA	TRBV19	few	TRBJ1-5	TGTGCCAGTAGTATACACAGGGCAAGCAATCAGCCCCAGCATTTT	CASSIHRASNQPQHF
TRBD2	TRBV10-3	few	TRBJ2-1	TGTGCCATCAGTGAGTCGACTAGCGGGATCAATGAGCAGTTCTTC	CAISESTSGINEQFF
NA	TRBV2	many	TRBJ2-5	TGTGCCAGCAGCCCTGACACCGGGACCCAAGAGACCCAGTACTTC	CASSPDTGTQETQYF
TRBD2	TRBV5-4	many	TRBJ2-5	TGTGCCAGCAGCTTTAGCGGGGGGGCGGAGACCCAGTACTTC	CASSFSGGAETQYF
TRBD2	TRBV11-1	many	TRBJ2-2	TGTGCCAGCAGCCCGGTAGAGCGGGAGGGAAACACCGGGGAGCTGTTTTTT	CASSPVEREGNTGELFF
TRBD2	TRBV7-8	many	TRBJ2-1	TGTGCCAGCAGCCAAATTCGGGGGGTCAATGAGCAGTTCTTC	CASSQIRGVNEQFF
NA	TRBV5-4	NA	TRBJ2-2	TGTGCCAGCAGCACATTCCACGGGGTTAACACCGGGGAGCTGTTTTTT	CASSTFHGVNTGELFF
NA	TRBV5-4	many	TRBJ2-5	TGTGCCAGCAGCTTGACAGGTAGCCAAGAGACCCAGTACTTC	CASSLTGSQETQYF
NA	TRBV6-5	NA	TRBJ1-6	TGTGCCAGCAGCTTCTACATGGAGGGTTCACCCCTCCACTTT	CASSFYMEGSPLHF
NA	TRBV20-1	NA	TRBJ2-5	TGCAGTGCTAGTATGCGGGAAACCCAGTACTTC	CSASMRETQYF
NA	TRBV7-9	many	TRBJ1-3	TGTGCCAGCAGCCTCTCGATGGACACCATATATTTT	CASSLSMDTIYF
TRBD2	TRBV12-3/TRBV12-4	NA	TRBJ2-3	TGTGCCAGCCATAGCGGGAGGCGCACAGATACGCAGTATTTT	CASHSGRRTDTQYF
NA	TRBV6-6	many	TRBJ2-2	TGTGCCAGCAGTTCCCACGGAGGAGAAAACACCGGGGAGCTGTTTTTT	CASSSHGGENTGELFF
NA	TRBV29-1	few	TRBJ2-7	TGCAGCGTTGCGTCCGGGATTTCCTACGAGCAGTACTTC	CSVASGISYEQYF
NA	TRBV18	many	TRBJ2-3	TGTGCCAGCTCACCACCAGGCTTTAGCTCCGATACGCAGTATTTT	CASSPPGFSSDTQYF
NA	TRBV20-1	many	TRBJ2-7	TGCAGTGCTAGAGATCGAGAGGGGGATCTCTACGAGCAGTACTTC	CSARDREGDLYEQYF
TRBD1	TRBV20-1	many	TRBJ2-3	TGCAGTGCTACCCGATGGACAGGGGGCTTGGAAACGCAGTATTTT	CSATRWTGGLETQYF
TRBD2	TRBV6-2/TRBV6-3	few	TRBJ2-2	TGTGCCACCCTACTAGCGGGGGGGCCCGGGGAGCTGTTTTTT	CATLLAGGPGELFF
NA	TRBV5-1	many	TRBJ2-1	TGCGCCAGCAGCCTAGGACAGCGAGGTTTGGATGAGCAGTTCTTC	CASSLGQRGLDEQFF
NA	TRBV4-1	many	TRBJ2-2	TGCGCCAGCAGCCAAGGGGATGGGACCGGGGAGCTGTTTTTT	CASSQGDGTGELFF
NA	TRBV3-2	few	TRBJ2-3	TGTGCCAGCAGCCGGGATGGGACAGGGCTCACAGATACGCAGTATTTT	CASSRDGTGLTDTQYF
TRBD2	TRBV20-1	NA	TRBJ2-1	TGCAGTGCTAGCTCCGGGACTAGCGTTTACAATGAGCAGTTCTTC	CSASSGTSVYNEQFF
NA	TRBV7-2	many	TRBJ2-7	TGTGCCAGCACCCGAAGGTCTGGGACTTCGTACTCCTACGAGCAGTACTTC	CASTRRSGTSYSYEQYF
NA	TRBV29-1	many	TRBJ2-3	TGCAGCGTTGCAGGCCAGAACACAGATACGCAGTATTTT	CSVAGQNTDTQYF
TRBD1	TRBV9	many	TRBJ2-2	TGTGCCAGCAGCGTATTACCAGGGGGCAATACCGGGGAGCTGTTTTTT	CASSVLPGGNTGELFF
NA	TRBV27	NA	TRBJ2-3	TGTGCCAGCAGTGCCCGGAGGACCACAGATACGCAGTATTTT	CASSARRTTDTQYF
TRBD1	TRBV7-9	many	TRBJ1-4	TGTGCCAGCAGCCTGCCGGGACAGACAACTAATGAAAAACTGTTTTTT	CASSLPGQTTNEKLFF
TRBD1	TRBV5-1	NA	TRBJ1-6	TGCGCCAACAGCCTAAATGGACAGGGCCGTGAACCCCTCCACTTT	CANSLNGQGREPLHF
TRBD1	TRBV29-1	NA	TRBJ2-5	TGCAGCGTTGAAGGACAGGGGCGGGAGACCCAGTACTTC	CSVEGQGRETQYF
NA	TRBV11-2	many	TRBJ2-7	TGTGCCAGCACCGAATCGGGAAAGGGCAGCTACGAGCAGTACTTC	CASTESGKGSYEQYF
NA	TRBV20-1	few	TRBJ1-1	TGCAGTGCCGTCCGTCGGGGCATGAACACTGAAGCTTTCTTT	CSAVRRGMNTEAFF
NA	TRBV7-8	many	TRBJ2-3	TGTGCCAGCAGCTTAGTGGCCGAAGGCACAGATACGCAGTATTTT	CASSLVAEGTDTQYF
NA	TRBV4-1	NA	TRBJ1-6	TGCGCCAGCAGCCGCGGACAGCAAAATTCACCCCTCCACTTT	CASSRGQQNSPLHF
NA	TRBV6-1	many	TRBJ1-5	TGTGCCAGCGGGATCTCCGGGACAAACAATCAGCCCCAGCATTTT	CASGISGTNNQPQHF
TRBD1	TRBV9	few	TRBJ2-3	TGTGCCAGCAGCAAGACAGGGGAAACAGATACGCAGTATTTT	CASSKTGETDTQYF